The T cell receptor beta chain under discussion was sequenced for a study of identifying expanded T cells in peripheral blood. This CDR3 has 14 residues. Looked up from germline, CDR1 is KGHSH and CDR2 is LQKENI. Trimming removed 10 bases at V and 5 bases at J, with 15 bases between. Whole-study findings and limits: About 1.2 clones differed between technical replicates, versus approximately 17 and 20 over time. Variance in clone template counts between roughly 2-week samples significantly increased with total template count across all healthy donors.

Assay: immunoSEQ multiplex PCR; the TCRdb copy retains only in-frame clones and omits some. The sample holds roughly 100,000 clones, about 87% seen once. This clone was seen a handful of times. Antigen: not known. Sequencing input: blood. The sequence derives from a person aged 18 to 70 in good health. The chain joins TRBV18 to TRBJ1-6; unclear D gene. The CDR3 protein is CATRTGRDNSPLHF. The CDR3 nucleotides are TGTGCCACAAGGACCGGGCGCGATAATTCACCCCTCCACTTT.